These T cell receptor beta chains were read from a single sample in a study of cytomegalovirus exposure and HLA in healthy donors. Sequenced by immunoSEQ multiplex PCR; TCRdb stores in-frame clones only, minus some. Counted here are 100,000 or so clones, 80% occurring once; the ten biggest clones make up about 7.9%. The sequencing input was PBMCs. These receptors all stem from a man younger than 40 in good health and CMV-seronegative. Both conserved end residues are part of each CDR3. D genes are given only for firm matches. Only some rows state a clone size, as once, few, many or a class for expanded clones.

>TRBV7-9|TRBJ2-7|-|-
CASSLAAGGLEEQYF
TGTGCCAGCAGCTTAGCGGCCGGGGGGCTCGAGGAGCAGTACTTC
>TRBV6-1|TRBJ2-2|-|once
CASVRDTLNTGELFF
TGTGCCAGCGTCCGGGACACACTTAACACCGGGGAGCTGTTTTTT
>TRBV28|TRBJ2-5|-|-
CASRGGGETQYF
TGTGCCAGCAGAGGAGGTGGAGAGACCCAGTACTTC
>TRBV2|TRBJ1-1|TRBD1|-
CASSSGTGSLNTEAFF
TGTGCCAGCAGTTCCGGGACAGGGAGCTTGAACACTGAAGCTTTCTTT
>TRBV11-1|TRBJ2-4|-|-
CASSATGASSGNIQYF
TGTGCCAGCAGCGCGACCGGGGCCTCAAGCGGGAACATTCAGTACTTC
>TRBV9|TRBJ1-1|-|-
CASSVVGLGRTVGTEAFF
TGTGCCAGCAGCGTAGTCGGGTTAGGCCGAACGGTCGGCACTGAAGCTTTCTTT
>TRBV5-4|TRBJ2-5|TRBD2|once
CASSRGGPETQYF
TGTGCCAGCAGCCGGGGGGGTCCGGAGACCCAGTACTTC
>TRBV7-7|TRBJ2-1|-|-
CASSLAWESLHKYNEQFF
TGTGCTAGCAGCTTAGCGTGGGAGTCCCTTCATAAATACAATGAGCAGTTCTTC
>TRBV7-9|TRBJ1-2|TRBD1|once
CASSAPGTGDYGYTF
TGTGCCAGCAGCGCACCCGGGACAGGGGACTATGGCTACACCTTC
>TRBV30|TRBJ1-1|-|-
CAWSVRGNTEAFF
TGTGCCTGGAGTGTACGGGGGAACACTGAAGCTTTCTTT
>TRBV27|TRBJ1-2|-|-
CASSLRAGAGYGYTF
TGTGCCAGCAGTTTAAGGGCGGGGGCGGGGTATGGCTACACCTTC
>TRBV5-1|TRBJ2-7|TRBD2|-
CASRERGIGINEQYF
TGCGCCAGCAGGGAGCGGGGGATAGGGATTAACGAGCAGTACTTC
>TRBV11-2|TRBJ1-4|-|few
CASSNPGLSIF
TGTGCCAGCAGTAACCCGGGACTGAGTATTTTT
>TRBV10-1|TRBJ1-6|TRBD1|-
CASSRDSEHSPLHF
TGCGCCAGCAGCCGGGACAGCGAGCATTCACCCCTCCACTTT
>TRBV7-2|TRBJ2-1|TRBD2|once
CASSLGTSGGSSVFGQFF
TGTGCCAGCAGCCTCGGGACTAGCGGGGGTTCATCGGTATTCGGGCAGTTCTTC
>TRBV19|TRBJ2-5|-|-
CASSIGYGAGETQYF
TGTGCCAGTAGTATAGGTTATGGGGCGGGGGAGACCCAGTACTTC
>TRBV5-1|TRBJ1-6|TRBD1|-
CASSLGTGNSPLHF
TGCGCCAGCAGCTTGGGGACAGGGAATTCACCCCTCCACTTT
>TRBV28|TRBJ1-1|-|-
CASSPPAGLLDTEAFF
TGTGCCAGCAGTCCCCCCGCGGGGTTGTTGGACACTGAAGCTTTCTTT
>TRBV9|TRBJ2-1|-|-
CASSADNNEQFF
TGTGCCAGCAGCGCGGACAACAATGAGCAGTTCTTC
>TRBV6-1|TRBJ1-5|TRBD1|once
CASCEGWTGGNQPQHF
TGTGCCAGTTGTGAAGGTTGGACAGGGGGCAATCAGCCCCAGCATTTT